This T cell receptor (beta chain) was recorded in a study of T cells expressing NK-cell markers. Whole-study context: Investigators obtained TCR beta repertoires from sorted CD3+CD56+NKG2C+, CD3+CD56+NKG2C- and CD3+CD56-NKG2C+ T cells. Seven donors tested HCMV-seropositive and one tested seronegative among the eight sequenced.

Germline V gene data show CDR1 as MNHEY and CDR2 as SVGEGT. CDR3 length: 18 residues. Using the 5' RACE reads, TCRdb records one entry per CDR3 protein without DNA. This sample carries over 200,000 distinct CDR3 sequences, with approximately 0.39% going to the ten biggest clones. Sequencing input: blood T cells: a sorted CD56 or NKG2C T cell subset, CD4+ or CD8+ T cells, or bulk PBMC T cells (not recorded which). J is TRBJ2-1 and V is TRBV6-2 or TRBV6-3; TCRdb outputs TRBD2, but without DNA this stays unchecked. This TCR was sampled from a man between 18 and 29 years old in good health. This CDR3 reads CASSSPGGRAKFDNEQFF.